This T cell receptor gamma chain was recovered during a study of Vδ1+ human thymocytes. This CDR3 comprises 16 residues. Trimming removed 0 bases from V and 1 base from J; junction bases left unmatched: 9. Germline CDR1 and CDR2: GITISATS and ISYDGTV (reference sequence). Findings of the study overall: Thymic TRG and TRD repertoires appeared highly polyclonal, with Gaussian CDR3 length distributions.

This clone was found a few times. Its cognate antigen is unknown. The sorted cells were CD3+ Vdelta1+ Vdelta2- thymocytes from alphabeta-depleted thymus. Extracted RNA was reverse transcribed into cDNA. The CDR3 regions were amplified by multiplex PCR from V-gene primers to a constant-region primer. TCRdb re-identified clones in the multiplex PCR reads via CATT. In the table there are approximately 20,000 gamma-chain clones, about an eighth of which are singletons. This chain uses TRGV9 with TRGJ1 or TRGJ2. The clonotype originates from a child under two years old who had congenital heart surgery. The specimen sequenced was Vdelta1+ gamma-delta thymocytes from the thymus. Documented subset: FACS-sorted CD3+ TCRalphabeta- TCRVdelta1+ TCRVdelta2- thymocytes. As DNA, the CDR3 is TGTGCCTTGTGGGAGGTGCTGCGCAAAAATTATTATAAGAAACTCTTT. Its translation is CALWEVLRKNYYKKLF.